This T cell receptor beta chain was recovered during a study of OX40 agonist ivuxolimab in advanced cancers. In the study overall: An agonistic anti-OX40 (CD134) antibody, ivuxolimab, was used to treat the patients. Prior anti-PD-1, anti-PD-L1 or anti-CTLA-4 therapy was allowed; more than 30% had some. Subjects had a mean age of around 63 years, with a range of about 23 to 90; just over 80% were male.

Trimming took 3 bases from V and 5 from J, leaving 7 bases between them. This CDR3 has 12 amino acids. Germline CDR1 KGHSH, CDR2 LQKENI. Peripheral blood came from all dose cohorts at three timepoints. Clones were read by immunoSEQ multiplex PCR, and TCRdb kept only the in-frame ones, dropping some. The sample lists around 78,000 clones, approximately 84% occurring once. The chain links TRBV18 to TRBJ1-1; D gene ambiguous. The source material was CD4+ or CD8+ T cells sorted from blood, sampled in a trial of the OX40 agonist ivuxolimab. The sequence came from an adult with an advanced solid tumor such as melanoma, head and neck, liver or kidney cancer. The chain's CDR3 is CASSPVGTEAFF. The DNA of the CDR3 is TGTGCCAGCTCACCGGTAGGGACTGAAGCTTTCTTT.